Detailed here is one T cell receptor beta chain. The sample is drawn from a study of blood T cell repertoires in COVID-19. At the level of the study: Spain, Italy and the United States supplied samples that represented acute and convalescent COVID-19. PBMCs, B-cell-depleted T cells, or T cells were the source of the cDNA or gDNA that made up the material.

This CDR3 has 17 residues. The junction had 16 bases not matched to a gene; V was cut back by 2 bases and J by 9 bases. Germline lookup yields CDR1 SGHTA and CDR2 FQGNSA. Authors' methods: Nucleated cell number was recorded as an estimate derived from reference gene primer amplification. Assay used: immunoSEQ multiplex PCR; TCRdb lists only in-frame clones, some missing. V, J and clone size reflect that table, while D and trimming were determined from the DNA. The sample carries about 160,000 clones, approximately 92% recorded once. This sequence was found in a woman between 50 and 59 years old with acute or convalescent COVID-19. Sequenced: peripheral blood. The gene calls are TRBV7-2 and TRBJ2-1; 7 bases are a match to TRBD2. CDR3 coding DNA: TGTGCCAGCAGCTTAAGGGCTTTCAGCGGGATTGGGGTTGAGCAGTTCTTC. Protein: CASSLRAFSGIGVEQFF. Full variable domain (missing parts from reference TRBV7-2 and TRBJ2-1): GAGVSQSPSNKVTEKGKDVELRCDPISGHTALYWYRQSLGQGLEFLIYFQGNSAPDKSGLPSDRFSAERTGGSVSTLTIQRTQQEDSAVYLCASSLRAFSGIGVEQFFGPGTRLTVL.